The clone carrying this T cell receptor (beta chain) appeared a single time. Distinct nucleotide sequences in the sample also encode this CDR3. The sample comes from a study of blood T cell repertoires in COVID-19. For the study at large: Donors in the United States, Italy and Spain gave samples during acute or convalescent COVID-19. Sample material is recorded as cDNA or gDNA derived from T cells, B-cell-depleted T cells, or PBMCs.

Germline V lookup: CDR1 ENHRY, CDR2 SYGVKD. The CDR3 contains 13 residues. Trimming left V 3 bases short and J 5 bases short, with 8 bases between. In the source study's methods: Reference gene primer amplification gave estimated nucleated cell counts. TCRdb's copy holds only in-frame clones and misses some; the assay was immunoSEQ multiplex PCR. Clonal size and the V and J genes are those of that table, whereas D and trimming came from the DNA. The data hold roughly 250,000 clones, with around 82% observed a single time. The chain employs TRBV10-3 and TRBJ2-1, with a possible D match to TRBD1 (6 bases). The sample taken for sequencing was peripheral blood. This TCR came from a woman over 75 with active or convalescent COVID-19. The CDR3 region has the DNA TGTGCCATCAGTGATTACAGGGACAATGAGCAGTTCTTC. Protein sequence: CAISDYRDNEQFF.